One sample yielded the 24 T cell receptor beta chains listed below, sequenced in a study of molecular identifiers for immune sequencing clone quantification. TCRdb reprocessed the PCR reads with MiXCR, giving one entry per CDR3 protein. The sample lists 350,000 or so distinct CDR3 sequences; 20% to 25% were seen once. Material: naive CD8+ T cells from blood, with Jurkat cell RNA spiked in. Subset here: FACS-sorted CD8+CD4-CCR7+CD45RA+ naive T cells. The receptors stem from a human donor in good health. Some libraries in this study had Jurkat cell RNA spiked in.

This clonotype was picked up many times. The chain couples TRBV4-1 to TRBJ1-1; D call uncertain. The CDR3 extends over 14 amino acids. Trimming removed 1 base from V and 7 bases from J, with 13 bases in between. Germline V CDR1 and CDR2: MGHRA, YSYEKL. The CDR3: CASSQVRLGNEAFF. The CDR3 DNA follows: TGCGCCAGCAGCCAAGTCAGGTTGGGAAATGAAGCTTTCTTT.

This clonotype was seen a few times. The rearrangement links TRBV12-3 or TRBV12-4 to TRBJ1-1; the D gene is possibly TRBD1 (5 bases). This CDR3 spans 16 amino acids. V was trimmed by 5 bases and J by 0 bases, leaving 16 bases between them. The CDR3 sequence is CASSLGTEFMNTEAFF. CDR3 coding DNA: TGTGCCAGCAGTCTCGGGACGGAATTCATGAACACTGAAGCTTTCTTT.

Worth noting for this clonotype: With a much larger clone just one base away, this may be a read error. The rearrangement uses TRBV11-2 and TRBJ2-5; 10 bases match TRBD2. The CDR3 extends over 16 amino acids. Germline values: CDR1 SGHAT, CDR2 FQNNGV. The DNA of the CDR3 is TGTGCCAGCAACTTAGGGTCTGGGACTAGCGAAGAGACCCAGTACTTC. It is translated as CASNLGSGTSEETQYF.

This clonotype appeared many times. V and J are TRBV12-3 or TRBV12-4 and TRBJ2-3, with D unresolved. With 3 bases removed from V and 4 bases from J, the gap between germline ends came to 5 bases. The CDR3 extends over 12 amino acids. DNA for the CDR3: TGTGCCAGCAGTTTTATCCCAGATACGCAGTATTTT. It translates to CASSFIPDTQYF.

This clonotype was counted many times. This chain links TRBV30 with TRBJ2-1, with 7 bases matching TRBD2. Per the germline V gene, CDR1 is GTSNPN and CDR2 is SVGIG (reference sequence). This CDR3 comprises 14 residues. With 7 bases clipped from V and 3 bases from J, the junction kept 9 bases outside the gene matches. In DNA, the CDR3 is TGTGCCTTCCAAGGGGCGGGGGACTACAATGAGCAGTTCTTC. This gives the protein CAFQGAGDYNEQFF.

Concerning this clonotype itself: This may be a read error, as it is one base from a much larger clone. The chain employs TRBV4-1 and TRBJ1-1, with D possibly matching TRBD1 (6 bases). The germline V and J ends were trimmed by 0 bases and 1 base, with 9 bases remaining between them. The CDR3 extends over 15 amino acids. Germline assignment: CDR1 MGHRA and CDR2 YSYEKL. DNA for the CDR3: TGCGCCAGCAGCCAAGACAGGGGAGCGAACACTGAAGCTTTCTTT. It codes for CASSQDRGANTEAFF.

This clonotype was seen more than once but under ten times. CDR3 nucleotides: TGCAGTGCTACACCTAGCGGGAGAGGTTACGAGCAGTACTTC. The encoded protein is CSATPSGRGYEQYF. V gene TRBV20-1 combines with J gene TRBJ2-7; TRBD2 agrees at 10 bases. J lost 4 bases, V lost 4 bases, and 7 bases had no gene match. This CDR3 comprises 14 residues. Looked up from germline, CDR1 is DFQATT and CDR2 is SNEGSKA (reference sequence).

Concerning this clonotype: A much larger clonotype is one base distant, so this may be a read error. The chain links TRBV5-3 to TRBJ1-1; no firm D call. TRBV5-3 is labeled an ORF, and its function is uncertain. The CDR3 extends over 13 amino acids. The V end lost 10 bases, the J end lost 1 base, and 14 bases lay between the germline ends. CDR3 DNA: TGTGCCGGCAGCTTGAGGACGAACACTGAAGCTTTCTTT. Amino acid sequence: CAGSLRTNTEAFF.

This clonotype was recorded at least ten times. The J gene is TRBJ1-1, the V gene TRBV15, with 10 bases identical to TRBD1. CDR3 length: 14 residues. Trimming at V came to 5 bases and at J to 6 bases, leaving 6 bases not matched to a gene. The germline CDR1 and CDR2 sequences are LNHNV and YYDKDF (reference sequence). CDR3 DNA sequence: TGTGCCACCAGCTCTTGGGACAGGGGTTCTGAAGCTTTCTTT. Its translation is CATSSWDRGSEAFF.

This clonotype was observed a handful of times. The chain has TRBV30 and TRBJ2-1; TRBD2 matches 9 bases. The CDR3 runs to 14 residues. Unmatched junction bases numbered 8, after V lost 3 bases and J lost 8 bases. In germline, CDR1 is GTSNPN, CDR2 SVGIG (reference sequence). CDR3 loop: CAWSFAGGGYEQFF. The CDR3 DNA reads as TGTGCCTGGAGCTTTGCGGGGGGGGGGTATGAGCAGTTCTTC.

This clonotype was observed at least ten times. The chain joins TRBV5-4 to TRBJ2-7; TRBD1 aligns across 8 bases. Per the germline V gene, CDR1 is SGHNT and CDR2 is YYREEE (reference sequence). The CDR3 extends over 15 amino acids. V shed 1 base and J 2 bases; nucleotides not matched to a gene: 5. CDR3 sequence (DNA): TGTGCCAGCAGCTTGTCAACAGGGGGGACCTACGAGCAGTACTTC. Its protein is CASSLSTGGTYEQYF.

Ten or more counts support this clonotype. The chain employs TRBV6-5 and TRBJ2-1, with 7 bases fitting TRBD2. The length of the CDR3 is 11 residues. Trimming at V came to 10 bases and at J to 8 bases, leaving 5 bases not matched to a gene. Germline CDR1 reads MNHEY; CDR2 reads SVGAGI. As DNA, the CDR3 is TGTGCCACCCGACTAGCTCATGAGCAGTTCTTC. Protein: CATRLAHEQFF.

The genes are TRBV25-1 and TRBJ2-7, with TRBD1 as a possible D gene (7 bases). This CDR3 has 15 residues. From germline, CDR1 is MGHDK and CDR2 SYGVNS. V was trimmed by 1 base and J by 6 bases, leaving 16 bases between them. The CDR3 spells CASSEWARGAGEQYF. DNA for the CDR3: TGTGCCAGCAGTGAATGGGCCAGGGGGGCGGGCGAGCAGTACTTC.

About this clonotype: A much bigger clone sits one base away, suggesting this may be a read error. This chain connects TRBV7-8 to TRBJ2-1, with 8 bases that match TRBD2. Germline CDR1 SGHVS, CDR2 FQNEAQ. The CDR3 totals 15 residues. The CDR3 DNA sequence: TGTACCAGCAGTCCGACGGGGGGGCGTTACAATGAGCAGTTCTTC. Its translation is CTSSPTGGRYNEQFF.

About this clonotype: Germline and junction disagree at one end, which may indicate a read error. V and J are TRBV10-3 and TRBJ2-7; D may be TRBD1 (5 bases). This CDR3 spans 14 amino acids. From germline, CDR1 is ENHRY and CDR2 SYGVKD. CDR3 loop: CAISGGEGVDEQYF. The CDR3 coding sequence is TGTGCCATCAGTGGGGGTGAAGGGGTGGACGAGCAATACTTC.

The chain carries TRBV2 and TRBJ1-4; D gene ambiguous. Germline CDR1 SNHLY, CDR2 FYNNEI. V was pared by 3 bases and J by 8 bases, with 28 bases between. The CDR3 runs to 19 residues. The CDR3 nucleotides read TGTGCCAGCAGTGATTGGTTTCCGGCCGAGAGGCTAAGCAACGAAAAACTGTTTTTT. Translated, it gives CASSDWFPAERLSNEKLFF.

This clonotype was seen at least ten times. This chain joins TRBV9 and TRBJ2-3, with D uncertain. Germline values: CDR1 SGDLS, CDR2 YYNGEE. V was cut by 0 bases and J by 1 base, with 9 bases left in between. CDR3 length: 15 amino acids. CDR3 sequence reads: CASSVGSVRTDTQYF. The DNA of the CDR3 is TGTGCCAGCAGCGTAGGGTCTGTACGCACAGATACGCAGTATTTT. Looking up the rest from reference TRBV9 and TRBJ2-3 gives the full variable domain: DSGVTQTPKHLITATGQRVTLRCSPRSGDLSVYWYQQSLDQGLQFLIQYYNGEERAKGNILERFSAQQFPDLHSELNLSSLELGDSALYFCASSVGSVRTDTQYFGPGTRLTVL.

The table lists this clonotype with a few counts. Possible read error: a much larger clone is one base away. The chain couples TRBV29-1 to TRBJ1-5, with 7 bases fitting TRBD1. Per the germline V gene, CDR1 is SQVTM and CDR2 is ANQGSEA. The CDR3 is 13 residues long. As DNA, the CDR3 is TGCAGCGTTGAAGGGGACAGCAATCGGCCCCAGCATTTT. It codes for CSVEGDSNRPQHF.

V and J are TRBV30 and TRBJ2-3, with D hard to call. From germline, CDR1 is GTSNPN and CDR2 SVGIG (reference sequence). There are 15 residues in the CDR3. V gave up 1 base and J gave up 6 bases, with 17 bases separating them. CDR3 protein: CAWSGVSLLGDTQYF. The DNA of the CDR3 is TGTGCCTGGAGTGGGGTTTCACTGCTCGGGGATACGCAGTATTTT.

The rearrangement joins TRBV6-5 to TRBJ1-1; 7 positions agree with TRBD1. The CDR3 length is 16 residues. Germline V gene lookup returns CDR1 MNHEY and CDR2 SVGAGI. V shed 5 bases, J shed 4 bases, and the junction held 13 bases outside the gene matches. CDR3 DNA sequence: TGTGCCAGCAGTCGGGGGTCAGGGGGATTACTCACTGAAGCTTTCTTT. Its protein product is CASSRGSGGLLTEAFF.

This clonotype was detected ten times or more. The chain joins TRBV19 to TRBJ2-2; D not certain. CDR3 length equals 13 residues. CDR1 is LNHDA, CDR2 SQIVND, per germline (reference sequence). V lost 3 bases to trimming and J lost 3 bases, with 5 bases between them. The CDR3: CASSIMHTGELFF. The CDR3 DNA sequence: TGTGCCAGTAGTATTATGCACACCGGGGAGCTGTTTTTT.

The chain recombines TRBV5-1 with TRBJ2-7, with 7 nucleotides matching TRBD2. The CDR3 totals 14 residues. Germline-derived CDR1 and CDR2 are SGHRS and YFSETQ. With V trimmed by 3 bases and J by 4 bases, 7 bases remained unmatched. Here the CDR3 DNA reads TGCGCCAGCAGCTGGGGACGGGGGGAGTACGAGCAGTACTTC. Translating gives CASSWGRGEYEQYF.

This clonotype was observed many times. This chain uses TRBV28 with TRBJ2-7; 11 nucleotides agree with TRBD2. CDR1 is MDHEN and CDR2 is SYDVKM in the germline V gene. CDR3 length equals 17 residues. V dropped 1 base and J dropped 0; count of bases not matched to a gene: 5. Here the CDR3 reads CASSLLVGTSGSYEQYF. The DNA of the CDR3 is TGTGCCAGCAGTTTATTGGTTGGGACTAGCGGCTCCTACGAGCAGTACTTC.

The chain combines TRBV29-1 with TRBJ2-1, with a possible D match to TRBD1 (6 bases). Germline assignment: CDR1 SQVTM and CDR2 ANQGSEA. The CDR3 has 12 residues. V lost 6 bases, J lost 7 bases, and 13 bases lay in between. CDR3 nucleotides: TGCAGCGTCCCTCTGGGGGCGAATGAGCAGTTCTTC. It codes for CSVPLGANEQFF.